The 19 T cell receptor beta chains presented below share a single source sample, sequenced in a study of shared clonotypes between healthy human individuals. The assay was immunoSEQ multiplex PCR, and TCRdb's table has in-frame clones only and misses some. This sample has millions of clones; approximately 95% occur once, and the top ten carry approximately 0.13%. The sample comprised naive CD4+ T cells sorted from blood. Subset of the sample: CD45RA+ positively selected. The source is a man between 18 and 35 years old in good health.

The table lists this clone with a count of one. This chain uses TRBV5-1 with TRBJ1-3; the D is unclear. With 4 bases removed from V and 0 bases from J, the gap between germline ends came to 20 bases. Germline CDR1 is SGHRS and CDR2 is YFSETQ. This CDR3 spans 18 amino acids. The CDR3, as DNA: TGCGCCAGCAGCGCCGCGGGGATGGGCCGAAGCTCTGGAAACACCATATATTTT. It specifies CASSAAGMGRSSGNTIYF.

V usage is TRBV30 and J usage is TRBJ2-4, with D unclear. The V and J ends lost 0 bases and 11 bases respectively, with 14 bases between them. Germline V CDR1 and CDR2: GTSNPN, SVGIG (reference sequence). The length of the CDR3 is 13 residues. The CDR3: CAWSVATHGVQYF. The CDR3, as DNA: TGTGCCTGGAGTGTAGCCACCCATGGGGTTCAGTACTTC. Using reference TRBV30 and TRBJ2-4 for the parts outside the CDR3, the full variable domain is SQTIHQWPATLVQPVGSPLSLECTVEGTSNPNLYWYRQAAGRGLQLLFYSVGIGQISSEVPQNLSASRPQDRQFILSSKKLLLSDSGFYLCAWSVATHGVQYFGAGTRLSVL.

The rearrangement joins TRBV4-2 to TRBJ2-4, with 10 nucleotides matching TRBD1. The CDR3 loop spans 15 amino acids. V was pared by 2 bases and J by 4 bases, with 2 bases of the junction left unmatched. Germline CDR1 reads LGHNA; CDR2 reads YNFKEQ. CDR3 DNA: TGTGCCAGCAGCCAAAGGGGACAGGGGAAAAACATTCAGTACTTC. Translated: CASSQRGQGKNIQYF.

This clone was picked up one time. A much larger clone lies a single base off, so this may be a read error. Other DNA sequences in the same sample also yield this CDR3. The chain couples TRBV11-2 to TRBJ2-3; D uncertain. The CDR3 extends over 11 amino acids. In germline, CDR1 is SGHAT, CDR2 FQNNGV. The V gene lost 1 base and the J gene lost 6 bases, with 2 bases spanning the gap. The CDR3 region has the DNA TGTGCCAGCAGCTTAGCGGATACGCAGTATTTT. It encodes CASSLADTQYF.

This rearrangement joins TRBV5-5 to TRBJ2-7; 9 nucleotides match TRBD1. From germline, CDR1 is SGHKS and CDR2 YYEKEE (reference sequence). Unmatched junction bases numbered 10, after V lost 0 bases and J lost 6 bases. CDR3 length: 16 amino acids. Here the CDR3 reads CASSLAPTGTGPEQYF. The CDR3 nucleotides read TGTGCCAGCAGCTTGGCCCCTACCGGGACAGGGCCCGAGCAGTACTTC.

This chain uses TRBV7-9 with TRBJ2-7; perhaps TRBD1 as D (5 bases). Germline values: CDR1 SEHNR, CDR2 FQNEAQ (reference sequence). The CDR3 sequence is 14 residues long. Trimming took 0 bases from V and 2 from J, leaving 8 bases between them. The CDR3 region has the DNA TGTGCCAGCAGCTTAGCTGCAGGGCCCTACGAGCAGTACTTC. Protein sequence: CASSLAAGPYEQYF.

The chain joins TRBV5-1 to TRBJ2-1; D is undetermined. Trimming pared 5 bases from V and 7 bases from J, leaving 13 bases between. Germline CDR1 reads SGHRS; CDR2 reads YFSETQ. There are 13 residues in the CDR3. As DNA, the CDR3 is TGCGCCAGCAGTCCGTTCGGGCCGAATGAGCAGTTCTTC. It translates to CASSPFGPNEQFF.

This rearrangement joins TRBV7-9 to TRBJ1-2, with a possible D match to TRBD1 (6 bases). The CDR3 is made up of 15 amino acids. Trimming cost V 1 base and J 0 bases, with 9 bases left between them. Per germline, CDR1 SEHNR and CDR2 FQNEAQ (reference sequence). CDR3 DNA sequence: TGTGCCAGCAGCTTAGTGGGGGCGCCTAACTATGGCTACACCTTC. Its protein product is CASSLVGAPNYGYTF.

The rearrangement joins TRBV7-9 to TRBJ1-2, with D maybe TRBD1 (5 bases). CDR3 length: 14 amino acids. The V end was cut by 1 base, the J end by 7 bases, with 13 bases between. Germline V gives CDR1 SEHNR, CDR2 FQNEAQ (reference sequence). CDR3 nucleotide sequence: TGTGCCAGCAGCTTAGATACAGGCATAAGTGGCTACACCTTC. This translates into CASSLDTGISGYTF.

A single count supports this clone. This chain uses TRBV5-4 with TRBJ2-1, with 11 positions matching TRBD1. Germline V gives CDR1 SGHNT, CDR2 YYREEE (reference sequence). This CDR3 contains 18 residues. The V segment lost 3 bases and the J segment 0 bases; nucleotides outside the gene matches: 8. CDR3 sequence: CASSSGTGGSGSYNEQFF. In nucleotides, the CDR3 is TGTGCCAGCAGCTCCGGGACAGGGGGATCGGGCTCCTACAATGAGCAGTTCTTC.

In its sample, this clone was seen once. The chain's CDR3 is CAVTGTGPHEQYF. CDR3 sequence (DNA): TGTGCCGTCACCGGGACAGGGCCCCACGAGCAGTACTTC. The V call is TRBV2, the J call TRBJ2-7; 9 nucleotides line up with TRBD1. This CDR3 has 13 amino acids. Trimming removed 11 bases from V and 5 bases from J; junction bases left unmatched: 10. In germline, CDR1 is SNHLY, CDR2 FYNNEI.

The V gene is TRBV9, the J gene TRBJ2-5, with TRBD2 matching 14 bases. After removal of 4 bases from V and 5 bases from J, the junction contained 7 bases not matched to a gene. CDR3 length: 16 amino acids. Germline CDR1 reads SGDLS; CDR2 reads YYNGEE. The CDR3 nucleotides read TGTGCCAGCAGCAGAAGGACTAGCGGGGGGTTTGAGACCCAGTACTTC. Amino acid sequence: CASSRRTSGGFETQYF. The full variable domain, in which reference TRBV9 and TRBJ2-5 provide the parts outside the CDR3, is DSGVTQTPKHLITATGQRVTLRCSPRSGDLSVYWYQQSLDQGLQFLIQYYNGEERAKGNILERFSAQQFPDLHSELNLSSLELGDSALYFCASSRRTSGGFETQYFGPGTRLLVL.

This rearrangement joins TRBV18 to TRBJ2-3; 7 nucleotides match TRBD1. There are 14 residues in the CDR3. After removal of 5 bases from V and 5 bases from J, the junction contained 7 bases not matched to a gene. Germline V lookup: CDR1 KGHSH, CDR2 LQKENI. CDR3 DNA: TGTGCCAGCTCATTCCGACAGGGCAGAGATACGCAGTATTTT. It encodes CASSFRQGRDTQYF. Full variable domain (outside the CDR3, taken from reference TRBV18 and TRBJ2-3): NAGVMQNPRHLVRRRGQEARLRCSPMKGHSHVYWYRQLPEEGLKFMVYLQKENIIDESGMPKERFSAEFPKEGPSILRIQQVVRGDSAAYFCASSFRQGRDTQYFGPGTRLTVL.

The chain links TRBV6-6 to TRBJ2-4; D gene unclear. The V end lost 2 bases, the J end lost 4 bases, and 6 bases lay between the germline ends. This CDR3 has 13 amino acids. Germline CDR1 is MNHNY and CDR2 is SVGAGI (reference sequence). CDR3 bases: TGTGCCAGCAGTTACGAATCGAAAAACATTCAGTACTTC. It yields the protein CASSYESKNIQYF.

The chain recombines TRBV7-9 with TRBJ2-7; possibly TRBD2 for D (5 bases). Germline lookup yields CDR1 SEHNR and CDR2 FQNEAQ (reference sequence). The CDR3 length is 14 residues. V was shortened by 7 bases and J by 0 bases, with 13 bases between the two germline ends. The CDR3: CASNGGRSSYEQYF. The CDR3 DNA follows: TGTGCCAGCAACGGAGGCAGGAGCTCCTACGAGCAGTACTTC.

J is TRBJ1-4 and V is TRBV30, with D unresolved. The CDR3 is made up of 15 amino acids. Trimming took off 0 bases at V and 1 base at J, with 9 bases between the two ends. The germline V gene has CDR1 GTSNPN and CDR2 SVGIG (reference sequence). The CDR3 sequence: CAWSVGGLTNEKLFF. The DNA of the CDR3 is TGTGCCTGGAGTGTAGGTGGACTAACTAATGAAAAACTGTTTTTT.

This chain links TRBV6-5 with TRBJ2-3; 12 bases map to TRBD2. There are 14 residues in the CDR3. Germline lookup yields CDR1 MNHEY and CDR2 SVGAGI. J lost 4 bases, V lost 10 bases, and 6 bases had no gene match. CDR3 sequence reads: CAISTSGGADTQYF. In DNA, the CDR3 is TGTGCCATCTCGACTAGCGGGGGCGCAGATACGCAGTATTTT.

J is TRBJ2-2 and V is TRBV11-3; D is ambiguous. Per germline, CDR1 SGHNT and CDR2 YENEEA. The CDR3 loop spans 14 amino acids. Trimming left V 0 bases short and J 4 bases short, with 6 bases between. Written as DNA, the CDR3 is TGTGCCAGCAGCTTAGATCGTAGCACCGGGGAGCTGTTTTTT. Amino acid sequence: CASSLDRSTGELFF.

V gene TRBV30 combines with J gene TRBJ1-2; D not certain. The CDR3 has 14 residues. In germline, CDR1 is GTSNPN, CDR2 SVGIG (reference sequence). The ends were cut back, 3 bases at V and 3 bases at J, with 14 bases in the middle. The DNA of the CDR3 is TGTGCCTGGAGCGCCACAGAATACTACTATGGCTACACCTTC. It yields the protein CAWSATEYYYGYTF.